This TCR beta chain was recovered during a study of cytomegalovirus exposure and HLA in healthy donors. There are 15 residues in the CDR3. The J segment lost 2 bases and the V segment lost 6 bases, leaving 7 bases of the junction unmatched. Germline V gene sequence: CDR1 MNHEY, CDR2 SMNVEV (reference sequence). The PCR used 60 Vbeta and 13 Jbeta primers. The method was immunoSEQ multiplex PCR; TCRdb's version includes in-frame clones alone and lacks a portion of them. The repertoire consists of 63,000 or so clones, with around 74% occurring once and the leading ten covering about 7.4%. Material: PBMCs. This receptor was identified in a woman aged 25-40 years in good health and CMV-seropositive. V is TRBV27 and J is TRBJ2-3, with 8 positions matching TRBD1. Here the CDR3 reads CASRRDRGATDTQYF. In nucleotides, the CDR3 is TGTGCCAGCAGGAGAGACAGGGGAGCCACAGATACGCAGTATTTT.